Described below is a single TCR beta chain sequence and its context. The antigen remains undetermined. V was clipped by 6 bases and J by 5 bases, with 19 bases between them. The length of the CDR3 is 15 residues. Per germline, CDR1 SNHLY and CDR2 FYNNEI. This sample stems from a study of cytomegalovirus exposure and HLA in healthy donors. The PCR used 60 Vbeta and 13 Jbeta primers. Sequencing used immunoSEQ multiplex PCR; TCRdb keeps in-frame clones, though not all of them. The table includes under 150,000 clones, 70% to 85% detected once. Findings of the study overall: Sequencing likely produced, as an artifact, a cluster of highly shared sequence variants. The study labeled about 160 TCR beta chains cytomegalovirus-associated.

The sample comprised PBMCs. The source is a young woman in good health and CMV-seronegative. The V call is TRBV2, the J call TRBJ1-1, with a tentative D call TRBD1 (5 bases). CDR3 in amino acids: CASRGGVWGTTEAFF. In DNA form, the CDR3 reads TGTGCCAGCAGGGGGGGGGTCTGGGGGACGACTGAAGCTTTCTTT.